The clone carrying this T cell receptor beta chain was found many times. As yet, its antigen is unknown. The data were obtained in a study of tumor-infiltrating lymphocytes in primary liver carcinoma. For the study at large: Patients, male and female, were 30 to 69 years old. Study-level results: Tumors significantly exceeded blood in top-250-clone fraction (p = 0.039). Because of bulk unsorted sampling, CD4+ and CD8+ repertoires were not subjected to comparison.

The CDR3 spans 15 residues. With 3 bases removed from V and 0 bases from J, the gap between germline ends came to 10 bases. Per the germline V gene, CDR1 is SGHAT and CDR2 is FQNNGV. A constant-region primer primed TCR beta cDNA synthesis from 450 to 550 ng of total RNA. Three nested multiplex PCR rounds of slightly modified ARM-PCR generated TCR beta libraries. PCR rounds one and two used TRBV1-TRBV30 forward primers with a C-beta reverse primer for approximately 11 cycles each. Each CDR3 protein gets one entry after TCRdb re-called the multiplex PCR reads with MiXCR. The sample gives more than 150,000 distinct CDR3 sequences, around 60% of which show up once; approximately 67% is in the top ten. Unsorted whole blood yielded blood RNA, and germline DNA was extracted as well.

Material: peripheral blood. The rearrangement uses TRBV11-2 and TRBJ2-3; D gene uncertain. The TCR sequence derives from a man aged 40-55 years with primary liver carcinoma and hepatitis B virus infection. CDR3 sequence: CASSFSTVSTDTQYF. CDR3 coding DNA: TGTGCCAGCAGCTTTTCAACAGTTAGCACAGATACGCAGTATTTT.